The entry that follows covers one T cell receptor beta chain sequence. This sample was included in a study of blood T cell repertoires in COVID-19. Across the whole study: Sources were T cells, B-cell-depleted T cells, or PBMCs; the material itself was cDNA or gDNA.

The CDR3 runs 14 residues. With 6 bases clipped from V and 5 bases from J, the junction kept 7 bases outside the gene matches. Germline CDR1 MNHEY, CDR2 SVGAGI. This table comes from immunoSEQ multiplex PCR, and its TCRdb copy is limited to in-frame clones, with some not included. The data hold roughly 47,000 clones, with approximately 89% observed a single time. The clonotype comes from a man aged 50-59 years with acute or convalescent COVID-19. The sequenced material came from peripheral blood. The chain joins TRBV6-5 to TRBJ1-2; 9 bases are shared with TRBD1. CDR3 region: CASSSSGTGYGYTF. The CDR3, as DNA: TGTGCCAGCAGCTCATCCGGGACAGGGTATGGCTACACCTTC.